One and the same sample provided the 2 T cell receptor beta chains below, sequenced in a study of blood T cell repertoires in COVID-19. The data were produced by immunoSEQ multiplex PCR, yet TCRdb's version contains in-frame clones alone and is incomplete. This table holds 55,000 to 80,000 clones, roughly 80% found once. Input material: peripheral blood. Source of these receptors: a man in his sixties with COVID-19, enrolled during active disease.

V usage is TRBV11-2 and J usage is TRBJ2-2, with TRBD2 identical over 13 bases. V trimming: 4 bases; J trimming: 5 bases; junction bases outside the gene matches: 4. This CDR3 comprises 16 residues. Germline V gene lookup returns CDR1 SGHAT and CDR2 FQNNGV. CDR3 in amino acids: CASSSGTSGATGELFF. The CDR3 DNA reads TGTGCCAGCAGCTCCGGGACTAGCGGGGCAACCGGGGAGCTGTTTTTT.

The genes are TRBV6-1 and TRBJ2-5, with a weak D call TRBD2 (6 bases). CDR1 MNHNS and CDR2 SASEGT come from the germline V gene. The CDR3 covers 12 residues. Trimming took off 3 bases at V and 4 bases at J, with 6 bases between the two ends. The CDR3, as DNA: TGTGCCAGCAGTGAGCGGGGAGAGACCCAGTACTTC. Amino acid sequence: CASSERGETQYF.